Below, 31 T cell receptor beta chains from the same sample are listed, as sequenced in a study of blood T cells in healthy people across ages. Sample-barcoded 5' priming and a J-beta primer mix drove a second PCR of about 7 to 12 cycles. TCRdb itself ran the 5' RACE reads through MiXCR, one entry per CDR3 protein. In the table there are approximately 810,000 distinct CDR3 sequences, 36% of which are singletons. The specimen sequenced was blood. The receptors originated from a man between 18 and 35 years old in good health.

The chain recombines TRBV6-5 with TRBJ1-2, with D unresolved. The CDR3 length is 16 residues. Germline V CDR1 and CDR2: MNHEY, SVGAGI. V lost 0 bases, J lost 7 bases, and 18 bases lay in between. In DNA, the CDR3 is TGTGCCAGCAGTTACTCGGACGGAGGAAAGGGTCTTGGCTACACCTTC. It yields the protein CASSYSDGGKGLGYTF.

V is TRBV7-2 and J is TRBJ2-2, with D perhaps matching TRBD2 (6 bases). Trimming left V 8 bases short and J 8 bases short, with 18 bases between. The CDR3 is 14 residues long. Germline loops: CDR1 SGHTA, CDR2 FQGNSA. Here the CDR3 reads CASRSGGYMGELFF. In nucleotides, the CDR3 is TGTGCCAGCCGCTCCGGGGGTTACATGGGGGAGCTGTTTTTT. The variable domain in full, with the rest retrieved from reference TRBV7-2 and TRBJ2-2, is GAGVSQSPSNKVTEKGKDVELRCDPISGHTALYWYRQSLGQGLEFLIYFQGNSAPDKSGLPSDRFSAERTGGSVSTLTIQRTQQEDSAVYLCASRSGGYMGELFFGEGSRLTVL.

This clonotype came up a few times. The chain has TRBV12-3 or TRBV12-4 and TRBJ1-4; D ambiguous. The CDR3 runs 15 residues. The V and J ends lost 4 bases and 0 bases respectively, with 9 bases between them. As DNA, the CDR3 is TGTGCCAGCAGTTACTCGGGCGCAACTAATGAAAAACTGTTTTTT. It specifies CASSYSGATNEKLFF.

The table lists this clonotype with a few counts. The V call is TRBV4-2, the J call TRBJ1-5; D is uncertain. Trimming shortened V by 0 bases and J by 3 bases, and 12 bases separated the two germline ends. Germline CDR1 LGHNA, CDR2 YNFKEQ. CDR3 length equals 16 residues. The CDR3 region has the DNA TGTGCCAGCAGCCAAGAAAGCCGGGCGAACAATCAGCCCCAGCATTTT. Translating it yields CASSQESRANNQPQHF.

This clonotype has only a few counts. This chain uses TRBV6-6 with TRBJ1-1; D call uncertain. V was trimmed by 4 bases and J by 4 bases, leaving 13 bases between them. CDR3 length equals 14 residues. Germline lookup yields CDR1 MNHNY and CDR2 SVGAGI (reference sequence). The CDR3 loop is CASSSRGWGTEAFF. CDR3 DNA: TGTGCCAGCAGTTCGCGCGGTTGGGGCACTGAAGCTTTCTTT.

As concerns this clonotype: A much larger clone is a single base away; this may be a read error. CDR3 protein: CANRKSAGGYEQYF. In DNA, the CDR3 is TGTGCCAACAGGAAATCAGCGGGGGGCTACGAGCAGTACTTC. This chain links TRBV12-3 or TRBV12-4 with TRBJ2-5; 9 bases fit TRBD2. Matching the DNA end better, TRBJ2-7 makes the J call doubtful. The CDR3 is 14 residues long.

The J gene is TRBJ2-4, the V gene TRBV4-2; 7 nucleotides match TRBD2. V trimming: 0 bases; J trimming: 4 bases; junction bases outside the gene matches: 15. CDR1 and CDR2 from the germline V gene are LGHNA and YNFKEQ. CDR3 size: 19 residues. CDR3 DNA sequence: TGTGCCAGCAGCCAAGACCAGGGAGGGCGGCCTTCCTTTAAAAACATTCAGTACTTC. As protein: CASSQDQGGRPSFKNIQYF.

V gene TRBV7-6 combines with J gene TRBJ2-3; either TRBD1 or TRBD2 may fit D (5 bases each). The CDR3 loop spans 15 amino acids. CDR1 and CDR2 from the germline V gene are SGHVS and FNYEAQ. The germline V and J ends were trimmed by 1 base and 7 bases, with 15 bases remaining between them. Written as DNA, the CDR3 is TGTGCCAGCAGCTTAGTAGGGACCGCCGCAAATACGCAGTATTTT. As protein: CASSLVGTAANTQYF.

This clonotype was picked up a small number of times. The chain employs TRBV20-1 and TRBJ1-5, with TRBD1 as a possible D gene (6 bases). CDR1 is DFQATT, CDR2 SNEGSKA, per germline (reference sequence). The CDR3 covers 15 residues. V was trimmed by 0 bases and J by 5 bases, leaving 14 bases between them. The CDR3 DNA sequence: TGCAGTGCTAGAGACAGGGGCGGGAGCCATCAGCCCCAGCATTTT. It is translated as CSARDRGGSHQPQHF.

This clonotype was seen only a few times. This chain joins TRBV10-3 and TRBJ1-1, with D hard to call. The germline V gene encodes CDR1 ENHRY and CDR2 SYGVKD. Trimming left V 2 bases short and J 8 bases short, with 15 bases between. This CDR3 region has 14 residues. The CDR3 sequence: CAISEGRGEGEAFF. CDR3 sequence (DNA): TGTGCCATCAGTGAGGGACGGGGTGAAGGGGAAGCTTTCTTT.

J is TRBJ2-5 and V is TRBV2; TRBD1 matches 10 bases. Trimming took 11 bases from V and 4 from J; bases not matched to a gene: 10. The germline V gene has CDR1 SNHLY and CDR2 FYNNEI. The CDR3 spans 14 residues. CDR3 sequence: CAGRAGQGGETQYF. The CDR3 DNA sequence: TGTGCCGGTCGAGCAGGACAGGGGGGAGAGACCCAGTACTTC.

V usage is TRBV4-3 and J usage is TRBJ1-2; D is undetermined. Germline V gene data show CDR1 as LGHNA and CDR2 as YSLEER. V was shortened by 0 bases and J by 5 bases, with 16 bases between the two germline ends. This CDR3 is built from 16 residues. The CDR3 nucleotides read TGCGCCAGCAGCCAAGATTTGGCAAACGACGTATATGGCTACACCTTC. Translating it yields CASSQDLANDVYGYTF.

V and J are TRBV20-1 and TRBJ2-5; D gene unclear. TRBJ2-7 matches the DNA end more closely, so the J call is doubtful. Germline values: CDR1 DFQATT, CDR2 SNEGSKA (reference sequence). The CDR3 totals 13 residues. CDR3 nucleotides: TGCAGTGCTTCACGGCCTAATCAACCCGAGCAGTACTTC. It codes for CSASRPNQPEQYF.

As for this clonotype: A read error may produce the germline difference seen at one junction end. The J gene is TRBJ1-5, the V gene TRBV6-6, with a possible D match to TRBD1 (5 bases). Germline V CDR1 and CDR2: MNHNY, SVGAGI (reference sequence). The CDR3 is 13 residues long. CDR3 residues: CASTRDSNRPQHF. In DNA form, the CDR3 reads TGTGCCAGCACCAGGGATAGCAATCGGCCCCAGCATTTT.

The chain couples TRBV7-2 to TRBJ1-1; 10 bases fit TRBD1. With V trimmed by 0 bases and J by 5 bases, 6 bases remained unmatched. Germline loops: CDR1 SGHTA, CDR2 FQGNSA. The CDR3 sequence is 16 residues long. The CDR3 region is CASSLAGTGAGTEAFF. CDR3 coding DNA: TGTGCCAGCAGCTTAGCGGGGACAGGGGCGGGGACTGAAGCTTTCTTT.

The sample holds a few counts of this clonotype. This rearrangement joins TRBV20-1 to TRBJ1-2; TRBD1 aligns across 11 bases. The germline V gene has CDR1 DFQATT and CDR2 SNEGSKA (reference sequence). The J segment lost 8 bases and the V segment lost 0 bases, leaving 11 bases of the junction unmatched. The CDR3 is made up of 16 amino acids. The CDR3 region is CSARDSRTGGAGGYTF. The CDR3 DNA reads as TGCAGTGCTAGAGATTCCAGGACAGGGGGCGCGGGAGGCTACACCTTC.

Note on this clonotype: One base away lies a much larger clone, so this may be a sequencing read error. The genes are TRBV29-1 and TRBJ1-2; D ambiguous. V lost 4 bases to trimming and J lost 2 bases, with 20 bases between them. This CDR3 is built from 16 residues. Germline CDR1 reads SQVTM; CDR2 reads ANQGSEA. DNA of the CDR3: TGCAGCGTTGCGTCACTTGGACGGGCCGGGAACTATGGCTACACCTTC. It is translated as CSVASLGRAGNYGYTF.

The CDR3 DNA follows: TGTGCCATCAGTGGCCGTAATTCACCCCTCCACTTT. This translates into CAISGRNSPLHF. J is TRBJ1-6 and V is TRBV10-3; D gene uncertain. This CDR3 contains 12 residues. The V gene's germline CDR1 is ENHRY and CDR2 SYGVKD. Trimming pared 4 bases from V and 6 bases from J, leaving 4 bases between.

The J gene is TRBJ2-2, the V gene TRBV4-1; 7 nucleotides line up with TRBD2. The germline V gene encodes CDR1 MGHRA and CDR2 YSYEKL. The V segment lost 0 bases and the J segment 3 bases; nucleotides outside the gene matches: 7. CDR3 length equals 17 residues. In DNA form, the CDR3 reads TGCGCCAGCAGCCAAGATTACGGCGGGGGATACACCGGGGAGCTGTTTTTT. The encoded protein is CASSQDYGGGYTGELFF.

V gene TRBV5-1 combines with J gene TRBJ2-1, with D possibly being TRBD1 (7 bases). Trimming shortened V by 3 bases and J by 1 base, and 20 bases separated the two germline ends. Germline CDR1 SGHRS, CDR2 YFSETQ. The CDR3 length is 18 residues. This CDR3 is CASSSRIGGGPSYNEQFF. The CDR3 DNA sequence: TGCGCCAGCAGCTCAAGAATTGGAGGGGGCCCTTCCTACAATGAGCAGTTCTTC.

The gene calls are TRBV6-5 and TRBJ1-1; D unclear. The CDR3 consists of 14 residues. Germline CDR1 and CDR2: MNHEY and SVGAGI. Trimming removed 6 bases at V and 4 bases at J, with 15 bases between. In DNA, the CDR3 is TGTGCCAGCAGCGACGTTTGGGAGGGCACTGAAGCTTTCTTT. Protein sequence: CASSDVWEGTEAFF.

This chain connects TRBV12-3 or TRBV12-4 to TRBJ1-2; D call uncertain. V gave up 0 bases and J gave up 2 bases, with 10 bases separating them. This CDR3 has 15 residues. The DNA of the CDR3 is TGTGCCAGCAGTTTAGCCCAAAAGAGGAACTATGGCTACACCTTC. Encoded protein: CASSLAQKRNYGYTF.

V usage is TRBV28 and J usage is TRBJ2-5; TRBD2 matches 7 bases. Looked up from germline, CDR1 is MDHEN and CDR2 is SYDVKM. CDR3 size: 13 residues. V gave up 2 bases and J gave up 7 bases; unmatched junction bases: 4. The CDR3 protein is CASSLKVAGTQYF. CDR3 in DNA: TGTGCCAGCAGTTTAAAGGTAGCGGGGACCCAGTACTTC.

The chain employs TRBV20-1 and TRBJ1-2; 7 nucleotides match TRBD1. V lost 7 bases to trimming and J lost 0 bases; unmatched junction nucleotides: 5. The CDR3 is made up of 13 amino acids. Germline CDR1 reads DFQATT; CDR2 reads SNEGSKA (reference sequence). For the CDR3, the DNA is TGCAGTGTTAACAGGGGTTCTAACTATGGCTACACCTTC. Protein product: CSVNRGSNYGYTF.

The CDR3 loop is CASSQDTLRAPNTEAFF. The CDR3 DNA reads TGTGCCAGCAGCCAAGATACCCTCAGGGCACCGAACACTGAAGCTTTCTTT. The chain joins TRBV14 to TRBJ1-1, with D possibly being TRBD1 (5 bases). Germline-derived CDR1 and CDR2 are SGHDN and FVKESK. Trimming stripped 0 bases from V and 1 base from J, with 15 bases between. This CDR3 comprises 17 residues.

The chain combines TRBV25-1 with TRBJ1-2; no clear D. The germline V and J ends were trimmed by 6 bases and 1 base, with 15 bases remaining between them. The V gene's germline CDR1 is MGHDK and CDR2 SYGVNS. The CDR3 loop spans 15 amino acids. The CDR3 sequence is CASSAGFPGNYGYTF. The CDR3 DNA reads TGTGCCAGCAGCGCGGGGTTTCCCGGTAACTATGGCTACACCTTC.

This rearrangement joins TRBV5-1 to TRBJ1-1; D ambiguous. The V end was cut by 0 bases, the J end by 6 bases, with 9 bases between. The CDR3 sequence is 13 residues long. Germline CDR1 SGHRS, CDR2 YFSETQ. The CDR3 DNA sequence: TGCGCCAGCAGCTTGGGTTCCAGGTCTGAAGCTTTCTTT. It yields the protein CASSLGSRSEAFF.

The rearrangement links TRBV7-9 to TRBJ2-1, with D unresolved. This CDR3 contains 12 residues. The germline V gene has CDR1 SEHNR and CDR2 FQNEAQ (reference sequence). The V end lost 5 bases, the J end lost 7 bases, and 9 bases lay between the germline ends. The CDR3, as DNA: TGTGCCAGCAGCCCCCATCGAAATGAGCAGTTCTTC. It codes for CASSPHRNEQFF.

This clonotype occurred once. Being one base from a much bigger clone, this may be a read error. This chain connects TRBV20-1 to TRBJ2-1; D ambiguous. Germline V gives CDR1 DFQATT, CDR2 SNEGSKA (reference sequence). V dropped 0 bases and J dropped 4 bases, with 7 bases sitting between them. The CDR3 consists of 13 residues. Here the CDR3 DNA reads TGCAGTGCTAGAGATATGCTGTACAATGAGCAGTTCTTC. Translating it yields CSARDMLYNEQFF.

This sequence joins TRBV7-2 and TRBJ2-1; a possible D gene is TRBD1 (5 bases). The end of the DNA fits TRBJ2-7 better, so the J call may be wrong. CDR3 size: 16 residues. Germline V gene lookup returns CDR1 SGHTA and CDR2 FQGNSA. CDR3 in DNA: TGTGCCAGCAGCTTAGTCCCAGGCTGGCTGGACAATGAGCAGTACTTC. It encodes CASSLVPGWLDNEQYF.

The chain has TRBV12-3 or TRBV12-4 and TRBJ2-3; TRBD1 might be the D (6 bases). The CDR3 contains 17 residues. V was cut by 3 bases and J by 3 bases, with 19 bases left in between. The CDR3 protein is CASSFSPDSARTDTQYF. The CDR3 region has the DNA TGTGCCAGCAGTTTTAGCCCGGACAGCGCTAGAACAGATACGCAGTATTTT.